The clone carrying this T cell receptor (beta chain) showed up just a few times. CDR1 and CDR2 (germline): SGHTA, FQGNSA. CDR3 length equals 15 residues. With V trimmed by 5 bases and J by 5 bases, 11 bases remained unmatched. Authors' data handling: The assay estimated nucleated cells by amplifying reference gene primers. Method: immunoSEQ multiplex PCR; TCRdb's copy keeps in-frame clones and lacks some. That table furnishes V, J and clone size, whereas the DNA furnished D and trimming. The table has approximately 90,000 clones, over 70% seen once. This sample is drawn from a study of blood T cell repertoires in COVID-19. Study information: The analysed material was cDNA or gDNA that came from T cells, B-cell-depleted T cells, or PBMCs.

The receptor comes from an elderly woman with active or convalescent COVID-19. The source material was peripheral blood. V and J are TRBV7-2 and TRBJ1-2; 7 nucleotides agree with TRBD1. The CDR3 here is CASSIRQGGLYGYTF. CDR3 DNA: TGTGCCAGCAGCATTCGACAGGGCGGGTTATATGGCTACACCTTC. Full variable domain (missing parts from reference TRBV7-2 and TRBJ1-2): GAGVSQSPSNKVTEKGKDVELRCDPISGHTALYWYRQSLGQGLEFLIYFQGNSAPDKSGLPSDRFSAERTGGSVSTLTIQRTQQEDSAVYLCASSIRQGGLYGYTFGSGTRLTVV.